A single sample gave rise to the 12 T cell receptor beta chains below, sequenced in a study of cytomegalovirus exposure and HLA in healthy donors. Use of 60 Vbeta and 13 Jbeta primers characterized the PCR. Measured with immunoSEQ multiplex PCR; TCRdb has only the in-frame clones, and not every one. The table has approximately 220,000 clones, approximately 83% seen once. What was sequenced was PBMCs. Every receptor here comes from a boy younger than 10 in good health and CMV-seronegative.

Only a few counts were recorded for this clone. This chain's CDR3 is CASSEFGGNTEAFF. CDR3 nucleotides: TGCGCCAGCAGTGAATTCGGGGGTAACACTGAAGCTTTCTTT. J is TRBJ1-1 and V is TRBV10-1; the D gene is possibly TRBD1 (5 bases). The V end was cut by 3 bases, the J end by 2 bases, with 10 bases between. The germline CDR1 and CDR2 sequences are WNHNN and SYGVQD (reference sequence). The CDR3 sequence is 14 residues long.

The chain joins TRBV27 to TRBJ2-1; the D gene is possibly TRBD2 (6 bases). Germline V gene data show CDR1 as MNHEY and CDR2 as SMNVEV (reference sequence). CDR3 length: 16 residues. Trimming cost V 3 bases and J 6 bases, with 18 bases left between them. CDR3 bases: TGTGCCAGCAGTTTCCCTGGGGCAGGGAGGATCAATGAGCAGTTCTTC. Translated: CASSFPGAGRINEQFF.

The CDR3 coding sequence is TGTGCCACCAGCAGACGGCGGGAGGGAGATACGCAGTATTTT. This sequence encodes CATSRRREGDTQYF. V is TRBV15 and J is TRBJ2-3, with TRBD2 matching over 9 bases. With 2 bases clipped from V and 5 bases from J, the junction kept 2 bases outside the gene matches. The CDR3 is made up of 14 amino acids. Per the germline V gene, CDR1 is LNHNV and CDR2 is YYDKDF (reference sequence). Full variable domain (outside the CDR3, taken from reference TRBV15 and TRBJ2-3): DAMVIQNPRYQVTQFGKPVTLSCSQTLNHNVMYWYQQKSSQAPKLLFHYYDKDFNNEADTPDNFQSRRPNTSFCFLDIRSPGLGDTAMYLCATSRRREGDTQYFGPGTRLTVL.

This rearrangement joins TRBV27 to TRBJ1-1, with 7 positions matching TRBD1. Germline CDR1 is MNHEY and CDR2 is SMNVEV (reference sequence). The CDR3 sequence is 14 residues long. V lost 6 bases to trimming and J lost 1 base; unmatched junction nucleotides: 5. CDR3 residues: CASRGRTGNTEAFF. The CDR3 DNA reads TGTGCCAGCAGGGGAAGGACAGGGAACACTGAAGCTTTCTTT.

The chain links TRBV7-9 to TRBJ1-1; D uncertain. This CDR3 spans 12 amino acids. Trimming cost V 7 bases and J 7 bases, with 13 bases left between them. Germline V lookup: CDR1 SEHNR, CDR2 FQNEAQ (reference sequence). The CDR3 coding sequence is TGTGCCAGCACCCATCCCTGGAGTGAAGCTTTCTTT. Amino acids: CASTHPWSEAFF.

The chain joins TRBV25-1 to TRBJ1-1; D gene ambiguous. This CDR3 is built from 12 residues. CDR1 is MGHDK, CDR2 SYGVNS, per germline. CDR3 bases: TGTGCTACAGTTTCACTGAACACTGAAGCTTTCTTT. As protein: CATVSLNTEAFF.

This clone was found a few times. The chain has TRBV6-4 and TRBJ1-1; no clear D. The CDR3 loop spans 13 amino acids. Trimming shortened V by 3 bases and J by 1 base, and 6 bases separated the two germline ends. Germline V lookup: CDR1 MRHNA, CDR2 SNTAGT. As DNA, the CDR3 is TGTGCCAGCAGTGAGTCCAGGAACACTGAAGCTTTCTTT. It is translated as CASSESRNTEAFF.

The chain couples TRBV7-9 to TRBJ2-7, with D perhaps matching TRBD2 (5 bases). V lost 0 bases and J lost 5, with 14 bases in between. The CDR3 extends over 15 amino acids. Looked up from germline, CDR1 is SEHNR and CDR2 is FQNEAQ (reference sequence). The CDR3 spells CASSLAYGLGDEQYF. The CDR3, as DNA: TGTGCCAGCAGCTTAGCCTACGGACTCGGCGACGAGCAGTACTTC. The full variable domain, in which reference TRBV7-9 and TRBJ2-7 provide the parts outside the CDR3, is DTGVSQNPRHKITKRGQNVTFRCDPISEHNRLYWYRQTLGQGPEFLTYFQNEAQLEKSRLLSDRFSAERPKGSFSTLEIQRTEQGDSAMYLCASSLAYGLGDEQYFGPGTRLTVT.

V gene TRBV27 combines with J gene TRBJ1-1; D might be TRBD1 (5 bases). Trimming pared 5 bases from V and 5 bases from J, leaving 18 bases between. The germline V gene encodes CDR1 MNHEY and CDR2 SMNVEV (reference sequence). The CDR3 is made up of 15 amino acids. CDR3 in amino acids: CASSQSGTGRTEAFF. CDR3 nucleotide sequence: TGTGCCAGCAGTCAGTCCGGGACCGGGAGGACTGAAGCTTTCTTT.

This sequence joins TRBV7-9 and TRBJ2-1; D is perhaps TRBD2 (5 bases). CDR3 size: 15 residues. CDR1 and CDR2 from the germline V gene are SEHNR and FQNEAQ (reference sequence). Trimming removed 3 bases at V and 4 bases at J, with 13 bases between. DNA for the CDR3: TGTGCCAGCAGCTTGGCGGCGGGTATATACAATGAGCAGTTCTTC. Residues: CASSLAAGIYNEQFF.

The chain couples TRBV29-1 to TRBJ2-1; 12 bases align to TRBD2. V lost 4 bases, J lost 6 bases, and 4 bases stayed unmatched. CDR3 length: 14 amino acids. Germline V gene data show CDR1 as SQVTM and CDR2 as ANQGSEA. DNA of the CDR3: TGCAGCGTTGCGGGACTAGCGGGCTCCAATGAGCAGTTCTTC. Encoded protein: CSVAGLAGSNEQFF.

This clone was detected only once. The chain joins TRBV7-9 to TRBJ2-1; 9 bases are a match to TRBD1. The CDR3 totals 16 residues. The V gene's germline CDR1 is SEHNR and CDR2 FQNEAQ (reference sequence). The J segment lost 6 bases and the V segment lost 1 base, leaving 7 bases of the junction unmatched. CDR3 sequence: CASSLVAGQGGNEQFF. The CDR3 DNA is TGTGCCAGCAGCTTAGTGGCGGGACAGGGAGGCAATGAGCAGTTCTTC.